This entry lists 22 T cell receptor beta chains sequenced from one sample in a study of T cells in Graves' hyperthyroidism and ophthalmopathy. TCR beta CDR3 region amplification was performed from RNA transcripts. The TCR CDR3 was amplified in a first-round RT-PCR using the HTBI primer set. One entry per CDR3 protein results from TCRdb running MiXCR on the multiplex PCR reads. This table holds around 600,000 distinct CDR3 sequences, about 45% found once. The sample was peripheral blood or thyroid tissue (not recorded which). The receptors shown here come from an adult man with Graves' disease, either hyperthyroidism or ophthalmopathy (not recorded which).

V is TRBV12-3 or TRBV12-4 and J is TRBJ1-4, with 11 bases identical to TRBD1. The V and J ends lost 1 base and 5 bases, in that order; junction bases with no gene match: 3. The CDR3 is 16 residues long. CDR3 region: CASSLGTGGRNEKLFF. Written as DNA, the CDR3 is TGTGCCAGCAGTTTAGGGACAGGGGGCCGCAATGAAAAACTGTTTTTT.

This clonotype was detected once. Just one base apart from a much larger clone, this may be a read error. The J gene is TRBJ2-7, the V gene TRBV11-2; 8 nucleotides match TRBD1. Germline V gene sequence: CDR1 SGHAT, CDR2 FQNNGV. The CDR3 is 14 amino acids. The CDR3 coding sequence is TGTGCCGGCAGCCCCTGGGGACAGGTCTACGAGCAGTACTTC. It encodes CAGSPWGQVYEQYF.

Ten or more counts support this clonotype. The chain uses TRBV7-2 and TRBJ1-5; TRBD1 matches at 8 bases. Germline-derived CDR1 and CDR2 are SGHTA and FQGNSA. This CDR3 is 15 amino acids long. V lost 3 bases, J lost 5 bases, and 6 bases stayed unmatched. The DNA of the CDR3 is TGTGCCAGCAGCTTGATTTTGACAGGGGATCAGCCCCAGCATTTT. Protein sequence: CASSLILTGDQPQHF.

Concerning this clonotype itself: One end of the junction does not line up with germline, which may come from a read error. The chain couples TRBV11-1 to TRBJ2-7; 9 bases fit TRBD1. Germline lookup yields CDR1 SGHAT and CDR2 FQDESV (reference sequence). The CDR3 has 14 amino acids. In DNA, the CDR3 is TGTGCCTGCAGCTGGAGACAGGGGGAATACGAGCAGTACTTC. It yields the protein CACSWRQGEYEQYF.

Only a few counts were recorded for this clonotype. V usage is TRBV14 and J usage is TRBJ1-1; 8 bases map to TRBD1. This CDR3 contains 12 residues. V was clipped by 1 base and J by 9 bases; unmatched bases: 1. CDR1 is SGHDN, CDR2 FVKESK, per germline. The CDR3 DNA reads as TGTGCCAGCAGCCAAGGGACAGGGAAAGCTTTCTTT. Translation: CASSQGTGKAFF.

This clonotype was recorded once. The V and J genes are TRBV12-3 or TRBV12-4 and TRBJ1-1; tentatively, D is TRBD1 (5 bases). The germline V and J ends were trimmed by 4 bases and 4 bases, with 16 bases remaining between them. There are 15 residues in the CDR3. The CDR3 here is CASSYEGPVATEAFF. DNA of the CDR3: TGTGCCAGCAGTTACGAGGGGCCCGTGGCCACTGAAGCTTTCTTT.

This clonotype was seen only a few times. This sequence joins TRBV5-1 and TRBJ1-4; 8 bases are shared with TRBD1. The CDR3 runs 15 residues. Losses at the gene ends were 4 bases for V and 5 bases for J; bases not matched to a gene: 7. Germline V gene sequence: CDR1 SGHRS, CDR2 YFSETQ. The CDR3 DNA follows: TGCGCCAGCAGCCAAGCGGGACAGGCAAATGAAAAACTGTTTTTT. It codes for CASSQAGQANEKLFF.

This clonotype has ten or more counts. The chain couples TRBV20-1 to TRBJ2-5; no clear D gene. The CDR3 is made up of 12 amino acids. The V and J ends lost 4 bases and 5 bases respectively, with 11 bases between them. The germline V gene has CDR1 DFQATT and CDR2 SNEGSKA (reference sequence). The CDR3 spells CSAKNPWETQYF. In DNA, the CDR3 is TGCAGTGCTAAGAATCCATGGGAGACCCAGTACTTC.

The rearrangement links TRBV7-8 to TRBJ1-2, with 10 bases lining up with TRBD1. From germline, CDR1 is SGHVS and CDR2 FQNEAQ. The CDR3 has 15 amino acids. The junction had 8 bases not matched to a gene; V was cut back by 4 bases and J by 6 bases. CDR3 sequence reads: CASSSRQGANHGYTF. The CDR3 nucleotides read TGTGCCAGCAGCTCCCGACAGGGGGCGAATCATGGCTACACCTTC.

V gene TRBV20-1 combines with J gene TRBJ1-6, with 8 bases that match TRBD1. V lost 2 bases to trimming and J lost 8 bases; unmatched junction nucleotides: 5. The CDR3 is made up of 14 amino acids. Germline V gene sequence: CDR1 DFQATT, CDR2 SNEGSKA (reference sequence). Written as DNA, the CDR3 is TGCAGTGCTAGACGGCAGGGGGCTTATTCACCCCTCCACTTT. Amino acid sequence: CSARRQGAYSPLHF.

The V and J genes are TRBV29-1 and TRBJ2-5, with 10 bases fitting TRBD1. The CDR3 has 11 residues. V gave up 8 bases and J gave up 4 bases; unmatched junction bases: 1. Looked up from germline, CDR1 is SQVTM and CDR2 is ANQGSEA. The CDR3 loop is CSWTGGETQYF. For the CDR3, the DNA is TGCAGCTGGACAGGGGGAGAGACCCAGTACTTC.

Ten or more counts support this clonotype. The V and J genes are TRBV7-9 and TRBJ2-5, with 7 bases that match TRBD1. The CDR3 is made up of 13 amino acids. Germline CDR1 and CDR2: SEHNR and FQNEAQ (reference sequence). V gave up 5 bases and J gave up 3 bases; unmatched junction bases: 3. For the CDR3, the DNA is TGTGCCAGCAGCCTGGACAGGAAAGAGACCCAGTACTTC. It yields the protein CASSLDRKETQYF.

The chain recombines TRBV6-6 with TRBJ2-7, with no clear D. The length of the CDR3 is 15 residues. The germline V gene encodes CDR1 MNHNY and CDR2 SVGAGI (reference sequence). V lost 4 bases and J 7 bases, leaving 20 bases between the germline ends. CDR3 DNA sequence: TGTGCCAGCAGTTTTAACGGAAGCCCGTCTAGGGAGCAGTACTTC. Residues: CASSFNGSPSREQYF.

Notes on this clonotype: Since a much larger clone is just one base distant, this may be a read error. This chain links TRBV15 with TRBJ1-1, with D perhaps matching TRBD1 (5 bases). Germline-derived CDR1 and CDR2 are LNHNV and YYDKDF (reference sequence). CDR3 size: 15 residues. CDR3 nucleotide sequence: TGTGCCACCAGCAGAGATGGGGGGATTGGCACTGAAGCTCTCTTT. Its translation: CATSRDGGIGTEALF. Looking up the rest from reference TRBV15 and TRBJ1-1 gives the full variable domain: DAMVIQNPRYQVTQFGKPVTLSCSQTLNHNVMYWYQQKSSQAPKLLFHYYDKDFNNEADTPDNFQSRRPNTSFCFLDIRSPGLGDTAMYLCATSRDGGIGTEALFGQGTRLTVV.

This chain joins TRBV29-1 and TRBJ1-3; 9 bases fit TRBD1. The CDR3 sequence is 12 residues long. The V segment lost 5 bases and the J segment 8 bases; nucleotides outside the gene matches: 4. Germline V gives CDR1 SQVTM, CDR2 ANQGSEA. This CDR3 is CSVSQGADTIYF. The CDR3 DNA reads as TGCAGCGTTTCACAGGGGGCGGACACCATATATTTT.

This sequence joins TRBV7-9 and TRBJ1-5; 9 nucleotides line up with TRBD1. CDR1 and CDR2 (germline): SEHNR, FQNEAQ (reference sequence). The CDR3 consists of 16 residues. J gave up 2 bases and V 4 bases, and 6 bases lay outside the gene matches. This chain's CDR3 is CASSYSTGGGNQPQHF. The CDR3 nucleotides are TGTGCCAGCAGCTACTCGACAGGGGGTGGCAATCAGCCCCAGCATTTT.

V is TRBV12-3 or TRBV12-4 and J is TRBJ1-6; D unresolved. This CDR3 spans 15 amino acids. Deletions cut 5 bases from V and 6 bases from J, with 14 bases between. The CDR3 loop is CASSPPPHGNSPLHF. Here the CDR3 DNA reads TGTGCCAGCAGTCCCCCCCCGCACGGTAATTCACCCCTCCACTTT.

V is TRBV7-2 and J is TRBJ1-1; D might be TRBD1 (6 bases). Trimming removed 1 base from V and 4 bases from J, with 16 bases in between. This CDR3 spans 16 amino acids. CDR1 is SGHTA and CDR2 is FQGNSA in the germline V gene. For the CDR3, the DNA is TGTGCCAGCAGCTTAGGCCTCGGACAGTTGGTCACTGAAGCTTTCTTT. The encoded protein is CASSLGLGQLVTEAFF.

Note on this clonotype: With a much larger clone just one base away, this may be a read error. J is TRBJ1-1 and V is TRBV7-9; D is perhaps TRBD1 (6 bases). V lost 5 bases and J lost 6, with 10 bases in between. Germline CDR1 and CDR2: SEHNR and FQNEAQ (reference sequence). The CDR3 runs 12 residues. CDR3: CASSGAGAEAFF. Written as DNA, the CDR3 is TGTGCCAGCAGCGGAGCAGGGGCTGAAGCTTTCTTT.

This clonotype was found many times. The chain is built from TRBV24-1 and TRBJ1-1, with D unclear. Trimming pared 6 bases from V and 3 bases from J, leaving 10 bases between. The length of the CDR3 is 13 residues. Germline V lookup: CDR1 KGHDR, CDR2 SFDVKD. CDR3 loop: CATSSSVDTEAFF. DNA of the CDR3: TGTGCCACCAGTTCATCGGTAGACACTGAAGCTTTCTTT.

The V call is TRBV7-9, the J call TRBJ2-7; 8 positions match TRBD1. The length of the CDR3 is 13 residues. Losses at the gene ends were 5 bases for V and 5 bases for J; bases not matched to a gene: 5. The germline gives CDR1 SEHNR, CDR2 FQNEAQ (reference sequence). The CDR3 nucleotides read TGTGCCAGCAGCGGGGGGACAGGAGACGAGCAGTACTTC. Residues: CASSGGTGDEQYF.

The genes are TRBV5-6 and TRBJ2-5, with unresolved D. V was pared by 4 bases and J by 3 bases, with 13 bases between. The CDR3 extends over 14 amino acids. Germline lookup yields CDR1 SGHDT and CDR2 YYEEEE. Here the CDR3 DNA reads TGTGCCAGCAGCCAAGGGTCTCAAAAAGAGACCCAGTACTTC. Protein: CASSQGSQKETQYF.